The present T cell receptor (beta chain) was sequenced within a study of post-analysis software for immune sequencing data. Study observations and caveats: F-measure co-clustering was strong for batch-matched samples. Patients showed TRBV5-6, TRBV5-1 and TRBV20-1 among about five TRBV segments more frequent than in controls. Compared with controls, patients showed significantly lower normalized Chao1 diversity.

TCR beta libraries were prepared from cDNA with unique molecular identifiers. TCRdb fed the PCR reads into MiXCR, producing one record per CDR3 protein. The repertoire consists of 150,000 to 200,000 distinct CDR3 sequences, with 36% occurring once and the leading ten covering under 30%. For this clonotype: Its specificity is unknown.

The CDR3 has 15 amino acids. The germline V and J ends were trimmed by 5 bases and 2 bases, with 12 bases remaining between them. Looked up from germline, CDR1 is SGHTA and CDR2 is FQGNSA. The source material was blood, sampled after autologous hematopoietic stem cell transplantation. The origin of this receptor is a girl aged 10 to 17 with multiple sclerosis. This chain joins TRBV7-2 and TRBJ2-2; D is perhaps TRBD2 (6 bases). The CDR3 protein is CASSLIAENTGELFF. The CDR3 nucleotides are TGTGCCAGCAGCCTAATAGCGGAAAACACCGGGGAGCTGTTTTTT.